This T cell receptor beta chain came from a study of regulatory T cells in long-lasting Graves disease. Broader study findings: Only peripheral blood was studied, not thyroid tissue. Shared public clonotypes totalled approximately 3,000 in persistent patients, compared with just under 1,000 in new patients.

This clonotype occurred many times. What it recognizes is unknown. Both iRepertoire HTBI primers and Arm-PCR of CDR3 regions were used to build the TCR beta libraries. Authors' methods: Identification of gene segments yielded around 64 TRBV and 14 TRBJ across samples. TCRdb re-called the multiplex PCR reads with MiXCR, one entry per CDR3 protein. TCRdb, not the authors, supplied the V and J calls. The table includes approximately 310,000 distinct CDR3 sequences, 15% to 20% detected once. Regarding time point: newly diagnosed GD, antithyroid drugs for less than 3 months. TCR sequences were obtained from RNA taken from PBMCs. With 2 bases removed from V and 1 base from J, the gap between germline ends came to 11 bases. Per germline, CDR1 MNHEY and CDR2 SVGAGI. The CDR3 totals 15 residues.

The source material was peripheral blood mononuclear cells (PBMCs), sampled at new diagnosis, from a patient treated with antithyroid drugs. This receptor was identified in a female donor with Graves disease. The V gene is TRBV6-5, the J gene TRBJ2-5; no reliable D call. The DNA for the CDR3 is TGTGCCAGCAGTTACAGAGCACAGAGCCAAGAGACCCAGTACTTC. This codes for CASSYRAQSQETQYF.